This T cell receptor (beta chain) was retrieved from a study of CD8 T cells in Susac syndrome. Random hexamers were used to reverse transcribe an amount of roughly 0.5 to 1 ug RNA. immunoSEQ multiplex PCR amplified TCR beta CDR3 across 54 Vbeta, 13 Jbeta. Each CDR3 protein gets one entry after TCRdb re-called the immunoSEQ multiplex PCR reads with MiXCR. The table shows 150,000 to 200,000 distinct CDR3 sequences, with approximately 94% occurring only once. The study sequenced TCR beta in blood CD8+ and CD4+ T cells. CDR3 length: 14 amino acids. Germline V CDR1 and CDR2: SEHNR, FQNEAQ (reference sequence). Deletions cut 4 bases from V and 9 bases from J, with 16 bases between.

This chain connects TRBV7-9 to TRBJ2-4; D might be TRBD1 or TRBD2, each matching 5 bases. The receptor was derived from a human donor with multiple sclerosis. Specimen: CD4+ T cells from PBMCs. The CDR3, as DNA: TGTGCCAGCAGCTCCGGGACCCTTAAAGGCATTCAGTACTTC. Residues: CASSSGTLKGIQYF.